The 21 T cell receptor beta chains reported below all come from one sample, sequenced in a study of T cells after yellow fever vaccination. Via MiXCR, TCRdb re-called the 5' RACE reads, giving one row per CDR3 protein. The data hold hundreds of thousands of distinct CDR3 sequences, with about 7.8% observed a single time. Here the sequenced sample was PBMCs, taken about 49 days after the first yellow fever vaccination. These receptors all come from a man younger than 30 who received the YFV17D yellow fever vaccine.

This chain joins TRBV21-1 and TRBJ2-7; the table's TRBD2 call for D was not verified on the DNA. TRBV21-1 is described as a pseudogene. The CDR3 runs 16 residues. CDR3 nucleotide sequence: TGTGCCAGCAGATGCCGTACTAGCGGGGGTTCCTACGAGCAGTACGTC. Translated, it gives CASRCRTSGGSYEQYV.

In this sample, this clonotype turned up a few times. This sequence joins TRBV29-1 and TRBJ2-2; D is unclear. With 5 bases removed from V and 12 bases from J, the gap between germline ends came to 16 bases. Germline CDR1 SQVTM, CDR2 ANQGSEA. This CDR3 comprises 12 residues. The CDR3 DNA sequence: TGCAGCGTTACGCTTTATGGAGAGAAGCTGTTTTTT. Residues: CSVTLYGEKLFF.

This chain joins TRBV18 and TRBJ2-5; 8 nucleotides agree with TRBD1. The CDR3 loop spans 15 amino acids. After removal of 3 bases from V and 0 bases from J, the junction contained 3 bases not matched to a gene. CDR1 is KGHSH and CDR2 is LQKENI in the germline V gene. CDR3 in amino acids: CASSPRTGNQETQYF. The CDR3 DNA is TGTGCCAGCTCACCGCGGACAGGGAACCAAGAGACCCAGTACTTC.

This clonotype was observed at least ten times. The rearrangement joins TRBV7-2 to TRBJ2-7, with 8 bases fitting TRBD1. The CDR3 spans 15 residues. J gave up 3 bases and V 0 bases, and 4 bases lay outside the gene matches. Germline-derived CDR1 and CDR2 are SGHTA and FQGNSA. CDR3 loop: CASSLAGTGNYEQYF. In nucleotides, the CDR3 is TGTGCCAGCAGCTTAGCCGGGACAGGTAACTACGAGCAGTACTTC. Full variable domain (remainder filled in from reference TRBV7-2 and TRBJ2-7): GAGVSQSPSNKVTEKGKDVELRCDPISGHTALYWYRQSLGQGLEFLIYFQGNSAPDKSGLPSDRFSAERTGGSVSTLTIQRTQQEDSAVYLCASSLAGTGNYEQYFGPGTRLTVT.

DNA of the CDR3: TGTGCCAGCAGTAACATTTACAATGAGCAGTTCTTC. Its translation is CASSNIYNEQFF. V gene TRBV6-5 combines with J gene TRBJ2-1, with D unclear. The CDR3 spans 12 residues. CDR1 and CDR2 (germline): MNHEY, SVGAGI. The V end was cut by 5 bases, the J end by 4 bases, with 6 bases between.

The chain is built from TRBV9 and TRBJ1-1; the D is unclear. The CDR3 runs to 14 residues. Trimming took off 0 bases at V and 5 bases at J, with 11 bases between the two ends. The germline CDR1 and CDR2 sequences are SGDLS and YYNGEE. In nucleotides, the CDR3 is TGTGCCAGCAGCGTAGTGGGTGTCAGGACTGAAGCTTTCTTT. Translation: CASSVVGVRTEAFF.

The rearrangement links TRBV11-2 to TRBJ1-1, with D possibly matching TRBD1 (5 bases). V shed 5 bases and J shed 6 bases, with 13 bases lying between them. Germline values: CDR1 SGHAT, CDR2 FQNNGV. The CDR3 runs to 13 residues. CDR3 sequence reads: CASSPITGSEAFF. The DNA of the CDR3 is TGTGCCAGCAGCCCAATTACAGGTTCTGAAGCTTTCTTT.

This clonotype was observed a few times. The chain has TRBV7-9 and TRBJ1-6; 7 bases align to TRBD1. CDR3 length equals 13 residues. J lost 12 bases, V lost 5 bases, and 7 bases had no gene match. Germline CDR1 SEHNR, CDR2 FQNEAQ (reference sequence). The CDR3 nucleotides read TGTGCCAGCAGCCGAGAGGGGGCTTTACCCCTCCACTTT. Its translation: CASSREGALPLHF.

This clonotype was observed a handful of times. This chain uses TRBV15 with TRBJ1-2, with TRBD1 identical over 8 bases. This CDR3 has 15 residues. The V gene end was trimmed by 0 bases and the J gene end by 7 bases; junction bases not matched to a gene: 7. The germline V gene has CDR1 LNHNV and CDR2 YYDKDF (reference sequence). CDR3 sequence reads: CATSRDSAGGGGYTF. DNA for the CDR3: TGTGCCACCAGCAGAGATAGTGCAGGGGGCGGTGGCTACACCTTC.

The rearrangement joins TRBV7-2 to TRBJ2-2; D is ambiguous. V lost 3 bases to trimming and J lost 0 bases, with 8 bases between them. CDR1 and CDR2 from the germline V gene are SGHTA and FQGNSA. This CDR3 contains 15 residues. The CDR3 here is CASSFSGANTGELFF. DNA of the CDR3: TGTGCCAGCAGCTTTTCAGGCGCGAACACCGGGGAGCTGTTTTTT.

This clonotype appeared a few times. The genes are TRBV9 and TRBJ1-5; TRBD1 aligns across 10 bases. Trimming cost V 3 bases and J 4 bases; bases outside gene matches: 4. Germline V gene data show CDR1 as SGDLS and CDR2 as YYNGEE. The CDR3 runs to 15 residues. The CDR3, as DNA: TGTGCCAGCAGCGAAGGGACAGGGGCAAATCAGCCCCAGCATTTT. It codes for CASSEGTGANQPQHF.

This clonotype was counted a few times. The chain joins TRBV15 to TRBJ2-2; tentative D call: TRBD1 (6 bases). V gave up 3 bases and J gave up 2 bases, with 10 bases separating them. CDR3 size: 15 residues. Germline loops: CDR1 LNHNV, CDR2 YYDKDF (reference sequence). The CDR3 nucleotides are TGTGCCACCAGCAGGAACAGGGATAACACCGGGGAGCTGTTTTTT. It is translated as CATSRNRDNTGELFF.

This clonotype turned up a few times. The chain joins TRBV19 to TRBJ2-7; 8 bases match TRBD2. The CDR3 length is 15 residues. The trim removed 5 bases at V and 2 bases at J, leaving 8 bases unmatched. CDR1 LNHDA and CDR2 SQIVND come from the germline V gene (reference sequence). CDR3 DNA: TGTGCCAGTAGTGGCTCCGGGGGGGCCCCCTACGAGCAGTACTTC. Translation gives CASSGSGGAPYEQYF.

This clonotype was seen only a few times. The chain combines TRBV27 with TRBJ2-7, with D possibly matching TRBD1 (6 bases). The CDR3 covers 15 residues. The V gene's germline CDR1 is MNHEY and CDR2 SMNVEV (reference sequence). The V end lost 6 bases, the J end lost 2 bases, and 17 bases lay between the germline ends. The CDR3 DNA is TGTGCCAGCAGGCCCCTGACAGGCGCAACCTACGAGCAGTACTTC. It is translated as CASRPLTGATYEQYF.

In its sample, this clonotype was seen a few times. J is TRBJ2-5 and V is TRBV19; D uncertain. This CDR3 spans 14 amino acids. Trimming stripped 5 bases from V and 2 bases from J, with 12 bases between. CDR1 and CDR2 (germline): LNHDA, SQIVND (reference sequence). The CDR3 region is CASSVDWTQETQYF. DNA of the CDR3: TGTGCCAGTAGTGTCGACTGGACGCAAGAGACCCAGTACTTC.

The chain couples TRBV3-1 to TRBJ2-2; TRBD2 is a possible D gene (7 bases). V gave up 1 base and J gave up 2 bases, with 11 bases separating them. The CDR3 is made up of 16 amino acids. Germline CDR1 reads LGHDT; CDR2 reads YNNKEL (reference sequence). CDR3: CASSQVGGPNTGELFF. As DNA, the CDR3 is TGTGCCAGCAGCCAAGTGGGGGGGCCAAACACCGGGGAGCTGTTTTTT.

The chain links TRBV10-3 to TRBJ1-6; D is uncertain. The length of the CDR3 is 12 residues. V was trimmed by 8 bases and J by 8 bases, leaving 10 bases between them. CDR1 is ENHRY, CDR2 SYGVKD, per germline. The CDR3 coding sequence is TGTGCCATCGGCGGATCGGATTCACCCCTCCACTTT. It codes for CAIGGSDSPLHF.

This clonotype was counted only a few times. The CDR3 coding sequence is TGCAGTGCTAGTGAGGATTTCCTCGAGCAGTACTTC. It specifies CSASEDFLEQYF. The rearrangement links TRBV20-1 to TRBJ2-7; D unclear. V was shortened by 3 bases and J by 6 bases, with 12 bases between the two germline ends. The CDR3 contains 12 residues. Germline CDR1 reads DFQATT; CDR2 reads SNEGSKA (reference sequence).

This sequence joins TRBV29-1 and TRBJ2-3; TRBD1 is a possible D gene (6 bases). Germline CDR1 reads SQVTM; CDR2 reads ANQGSEA. The length of the CDR3 is 12 residues. Trimming took 5 bases from V and 6 from J, leaving 12 bases between them. The CDR3 DNA sequence: TGCAGCGTTAGGCAAACAGGGGATACGCAGTATTTT. It translates to CSVRQTGDTQYF.

The rearrangement joins TRBV10-3 to TRBJ2-5; the D gene is possibly TRBD1 (5 bases). The CDR3 totals 13 residues. The germline V gene has CDR1 ENHRY and CDR2 SYGVKD. Trimming removed 5 bases from V and 4 bases from J, with 11 bases in between. The CDR3 here is CAISSTQGETQYF. In DNA, the CDR3 is TGTGCCATCAGTTCAACCCAGGGAGAGACCCAGTACTTC.

This clonotype turned up a few times. The rearrangement links TRBV7-9 to TRBJ2-4; tentatively, D is TRBD1 or TRBD2 (6 bases each). The CDR3 has 16 residues. V lost 5 bases, J lost 0 bases, and 14 bases lay in between. Per germline, CDR1 SEHNR and CDR2 FQNEAQ (reference sequence). The CDR3 spells CASSALGGPAKNIQYF. DNA for the CDR3: TGTGCCAGCAGCGCCCTGGGGGGCCCAGCCAAAAACATTCAGTACTTC.